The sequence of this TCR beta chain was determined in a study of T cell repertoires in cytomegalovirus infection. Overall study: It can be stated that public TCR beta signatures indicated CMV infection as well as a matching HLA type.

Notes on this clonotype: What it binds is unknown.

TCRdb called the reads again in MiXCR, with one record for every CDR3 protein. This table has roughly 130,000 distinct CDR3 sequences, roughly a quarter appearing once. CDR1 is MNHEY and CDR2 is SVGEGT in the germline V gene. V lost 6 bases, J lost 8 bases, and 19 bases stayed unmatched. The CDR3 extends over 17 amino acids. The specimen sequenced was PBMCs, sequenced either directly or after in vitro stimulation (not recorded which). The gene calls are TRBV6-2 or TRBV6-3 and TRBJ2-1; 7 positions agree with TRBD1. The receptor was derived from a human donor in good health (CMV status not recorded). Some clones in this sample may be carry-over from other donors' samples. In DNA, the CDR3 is TGTGCCAGCAGGCAACGACAGGGTCTGCCTCAATTCGATGAGCAGTTCTTC. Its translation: CASRQRQGLPQFDEQFF.